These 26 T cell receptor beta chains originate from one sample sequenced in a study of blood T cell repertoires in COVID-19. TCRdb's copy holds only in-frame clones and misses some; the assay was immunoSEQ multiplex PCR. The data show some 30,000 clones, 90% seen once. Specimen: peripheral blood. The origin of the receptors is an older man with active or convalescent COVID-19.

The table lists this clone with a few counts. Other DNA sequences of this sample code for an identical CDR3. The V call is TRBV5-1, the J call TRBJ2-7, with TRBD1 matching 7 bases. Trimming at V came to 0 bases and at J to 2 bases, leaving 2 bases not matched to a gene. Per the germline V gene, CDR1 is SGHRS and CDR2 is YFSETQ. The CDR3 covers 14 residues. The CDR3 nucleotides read TGCGCCAGCAGCTTGGGACAGGGACCCTACGAGCAGTACTTC. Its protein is CASSLGQGPYEQYF.

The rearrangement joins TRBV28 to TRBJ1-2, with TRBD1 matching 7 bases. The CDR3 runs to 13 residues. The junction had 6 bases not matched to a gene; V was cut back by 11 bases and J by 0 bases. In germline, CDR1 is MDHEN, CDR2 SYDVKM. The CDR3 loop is CAVQDRANYGYTF. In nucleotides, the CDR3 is TGTGCCGTGCAAGACAGGGCTAACTATGGCTACACCTTC.

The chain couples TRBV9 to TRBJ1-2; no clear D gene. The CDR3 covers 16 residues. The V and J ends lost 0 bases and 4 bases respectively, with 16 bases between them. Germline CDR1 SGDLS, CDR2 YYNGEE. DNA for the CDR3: TGTGCCAGCAGCGTAGTTCCAGGTGGATTAGGCTATGGCTACACCTTC. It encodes CASSVVPGGLGYGYTF.

The CDR3 region has the DNA TGTGCCAGCAGCAAGGCAGTAAGACAGGGGGCAAGATCACCCCTCCACTTT. Translating gives CASSKAVRQGARSPLHF. V gene TRBV21-1 combines with J gene TRBJ1-6; the table gives TRBD1 as D, unverified against the DNA. TRBV21-1 is a pseudogene locus. The CDR3 extends over 17 amino acids.

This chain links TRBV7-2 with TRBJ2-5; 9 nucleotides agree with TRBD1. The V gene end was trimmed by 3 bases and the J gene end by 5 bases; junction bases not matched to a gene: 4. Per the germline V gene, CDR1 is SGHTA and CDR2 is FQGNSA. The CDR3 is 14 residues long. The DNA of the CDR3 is TGTGCCAGCAGCTTTGACAGGGGGGCGGAGACCCAGTACTTC. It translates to CASSFDRGAETQYF.

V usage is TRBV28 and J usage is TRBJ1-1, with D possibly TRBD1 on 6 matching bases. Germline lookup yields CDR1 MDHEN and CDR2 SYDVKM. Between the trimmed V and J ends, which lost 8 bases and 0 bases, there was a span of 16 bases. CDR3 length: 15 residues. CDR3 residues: CASRGGAQMNTEAFF. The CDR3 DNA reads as TGTGCCAGCCGAGGGGGGGCCCAGATGAACACTGAAGCTTTCTTT. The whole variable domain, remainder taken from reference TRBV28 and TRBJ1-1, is DVKVTQSSRYLVKRTGEKVFLECVQDMDHENMFWYRQDPGLGLRLIYFSYDVKMKEKGDIPEGYSVSREKKERFSLILESASTNQTSMYLCASRGGAQMNTEAFFGQGTRLTVV.

CDR3 sequence reads: CASSLTGPDYGYTF. DNA for the CDR3: TGTGCCAGCAGTCTGACAGGGCCTGACTATGGCTACACCTTC. The chain uses TRBV2 and TRBJ1-2; 7 bases fit TRBD1. CDR3 length: 14 amino acids. The trim removed 5 bases at V and 3 bases at J, leaving 6 bases unmatched. Germline V CDR1 and CDR2: SNHLY, FYNNEI. The full variable domain, in which reference TRBV2 and TRBJ1-2 provide the parts outside the CDR3, is EPEVTQTPSHQVTQMGQEVILRCVPISNHLYFYWYRQILGQKVEFLVSFYNNEISEKSEIFDDQFSVERPDGSNFTLKIRSTKLEDSAMYFCASSLTGPDYGYTFGSGTRLTVV.

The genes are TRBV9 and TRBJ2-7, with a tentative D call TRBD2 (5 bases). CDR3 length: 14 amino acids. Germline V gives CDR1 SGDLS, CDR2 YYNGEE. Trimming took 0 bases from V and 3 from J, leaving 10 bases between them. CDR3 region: CASSVGGSNYEQYF. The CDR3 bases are TGTGCCAGCAGCGTAGGAGGGAGCAACTACGAGCAGTACTTC.

The CDR3 region is CASSPPRGGSQSSYNEQFF. The CDR3 DNA is TGTGCCAGCAGCCCCCCCAGGGGAGGGTCTCAGAGCTCCTACAATGAGCAGTTCTTC. This rearrangement joins TRBV5-4 to TRBJ2-1, with D possibly matching TRBD2 (7 bases). Germline CDR1 reads SGHNT; CDR2 reads YYREEE (reference sequence). The CDR3 contains 19 residues. V lost 4 bases and J lost 0, with 23 bases in between.

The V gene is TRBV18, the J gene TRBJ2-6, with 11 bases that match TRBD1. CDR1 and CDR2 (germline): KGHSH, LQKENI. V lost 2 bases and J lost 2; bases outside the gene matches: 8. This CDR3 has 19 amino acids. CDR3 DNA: TGTGCCAGCTCACCATTGGACAGGGGGCGAGTCACTGGGGCCAACGTCCTGACTTTC. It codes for CASSPLDRGRVTGANVLTF.

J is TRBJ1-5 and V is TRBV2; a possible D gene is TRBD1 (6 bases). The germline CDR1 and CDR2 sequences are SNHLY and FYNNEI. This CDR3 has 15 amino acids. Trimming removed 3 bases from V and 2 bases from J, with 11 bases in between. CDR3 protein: CASSDRGRGNQPQHF. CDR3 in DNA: TGTGCCAGCAGTGACAGGGGAAGAGGCAATCAGCCCCAGCATTTT.

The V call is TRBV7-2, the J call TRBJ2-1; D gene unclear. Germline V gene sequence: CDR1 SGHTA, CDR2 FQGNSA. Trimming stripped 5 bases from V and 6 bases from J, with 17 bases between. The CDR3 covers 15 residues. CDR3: CASSPGPTTTNEQFF. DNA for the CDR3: TGTGCCAGCAGCCCCGGCCCGACGACAACCAATGAGCAGTTCTTC.

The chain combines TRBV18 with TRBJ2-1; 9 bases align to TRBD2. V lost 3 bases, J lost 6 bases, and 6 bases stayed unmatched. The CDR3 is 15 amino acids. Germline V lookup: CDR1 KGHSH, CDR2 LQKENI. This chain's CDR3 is CASSPLGGGGNEQFF. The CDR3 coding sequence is TGTGCCAGCTCACCCCTGGGCGGGGGGGGCAATGAGCAGTTCTTC.

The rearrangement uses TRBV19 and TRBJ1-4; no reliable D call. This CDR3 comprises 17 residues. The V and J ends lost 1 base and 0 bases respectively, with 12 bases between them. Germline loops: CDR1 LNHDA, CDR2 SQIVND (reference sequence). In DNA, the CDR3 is TGTGCCAGTAGTATAGGTCAGGCTCAGGCAACTAATGAAAAACTGTTTTTT. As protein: CASSIGQAQATNEKLFF.

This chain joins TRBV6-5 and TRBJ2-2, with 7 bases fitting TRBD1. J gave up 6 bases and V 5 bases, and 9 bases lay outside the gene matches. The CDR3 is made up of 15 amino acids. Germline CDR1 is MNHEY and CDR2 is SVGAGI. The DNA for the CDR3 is TGTGCCAGCAGTCGGCCGGGACAGAAGGCCGGGGAGCTGTTTTTT. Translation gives CASSRPGQKAGELFF.

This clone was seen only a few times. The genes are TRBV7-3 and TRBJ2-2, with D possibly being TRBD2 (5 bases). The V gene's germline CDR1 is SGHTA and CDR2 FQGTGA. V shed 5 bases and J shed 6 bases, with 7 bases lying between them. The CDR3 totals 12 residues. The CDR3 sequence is CASSPGAGELFF. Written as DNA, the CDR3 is TGTGCCAGCAGCCCCGGGGCCGGGGAGCTGTTTTTT.

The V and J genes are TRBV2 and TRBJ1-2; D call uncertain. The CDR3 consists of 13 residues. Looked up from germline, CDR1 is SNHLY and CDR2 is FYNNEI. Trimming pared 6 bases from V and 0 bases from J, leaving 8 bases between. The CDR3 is CASRREANYGYTF. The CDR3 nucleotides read TGTGCCAGCAGGAGGGAGGCTAACTATGGCTACACCTTC.

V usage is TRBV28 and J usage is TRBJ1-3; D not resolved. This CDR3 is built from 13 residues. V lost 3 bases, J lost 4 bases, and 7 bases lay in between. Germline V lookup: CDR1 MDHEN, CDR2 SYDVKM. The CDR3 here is CASSFSGGNTIYF. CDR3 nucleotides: TGTGCCAGCAGTTTTTCAGGCGGAAACACCATATATTTT.

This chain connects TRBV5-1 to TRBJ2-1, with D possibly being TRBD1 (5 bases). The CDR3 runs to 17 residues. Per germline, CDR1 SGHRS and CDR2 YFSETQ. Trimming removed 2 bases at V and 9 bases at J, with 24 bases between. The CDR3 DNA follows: TGCGCCAGCAGCTTTAGCCCCAGGGTGACTCAGCGCAGTGAGCAGTTCTTC. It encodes CASSFSPRVTQRSEQFF.

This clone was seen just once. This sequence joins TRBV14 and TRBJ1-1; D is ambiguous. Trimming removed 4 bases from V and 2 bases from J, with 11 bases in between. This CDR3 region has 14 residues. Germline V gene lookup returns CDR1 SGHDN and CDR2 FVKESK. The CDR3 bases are TGTGCCAGCAGCCCAAGCCTGTCTAACACTGAAGCTTTCTTT. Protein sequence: CASSPSLSNTEAFF.

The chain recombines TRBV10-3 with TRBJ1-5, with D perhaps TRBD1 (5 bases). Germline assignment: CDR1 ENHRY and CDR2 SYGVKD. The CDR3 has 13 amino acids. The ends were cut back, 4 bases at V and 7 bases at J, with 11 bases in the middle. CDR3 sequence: CAISGQTEQPQHF. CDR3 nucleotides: TGTGCCATCAGTGGGCAGACAGAACAGCCCCAGCATTTT.

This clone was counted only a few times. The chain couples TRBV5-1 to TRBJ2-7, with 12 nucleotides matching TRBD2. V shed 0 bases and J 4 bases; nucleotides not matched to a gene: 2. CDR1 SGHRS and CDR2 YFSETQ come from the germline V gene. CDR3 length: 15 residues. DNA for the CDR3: TGCGCCAGCAGCTTGGCCGGGACTAGCGGGTACGAGCAGTACTTC. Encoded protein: CASSLAGTSGYEQYF. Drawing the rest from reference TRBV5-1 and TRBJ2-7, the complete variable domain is KAGVTQTPRYLIKTRGQQVTLSCSPISGHRSVSWYQQTPGQGLQFLFEYFSETQRNKGNFPGRFSGRQFSNSRSEMNVSTLELGDSALYLCASSLAGTSGYEQYFGPGTRLTVT.

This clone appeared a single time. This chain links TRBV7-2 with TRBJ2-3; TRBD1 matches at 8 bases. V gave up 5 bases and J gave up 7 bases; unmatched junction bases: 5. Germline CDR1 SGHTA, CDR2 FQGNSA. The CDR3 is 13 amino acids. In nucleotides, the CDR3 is TGTGCCAGCAGCAGCGACAGGGGAAATACGCAGTATTTT. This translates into CASSSDRGNTQYF. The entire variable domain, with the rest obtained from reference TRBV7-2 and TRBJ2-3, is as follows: GAGVSQSPSNKVTEKGKDVELRCDPISGHTALYWYRQSLGQGLEFLIYFQGNSAPDKSGLPSDRFSAERTGGSVSTLTIQRTQQEDSAVYLCASSSDRGNTQYFGPGTRLTVL.

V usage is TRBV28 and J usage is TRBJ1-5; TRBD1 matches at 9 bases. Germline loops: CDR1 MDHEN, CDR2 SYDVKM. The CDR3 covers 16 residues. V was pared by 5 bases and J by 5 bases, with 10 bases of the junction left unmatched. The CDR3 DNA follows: TGTGCCAGCAGTAGTCCGGGACAGGGTCCCCATCAGCCCCAGCATTTT. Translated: CASSSPGQGPHQPQHF.

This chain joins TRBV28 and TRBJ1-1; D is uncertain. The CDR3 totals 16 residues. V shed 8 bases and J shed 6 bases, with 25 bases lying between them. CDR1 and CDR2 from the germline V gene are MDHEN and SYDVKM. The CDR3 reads CASPLTRMSRFSEAFF. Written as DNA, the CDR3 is TGTGCCAGCCCTCTCACCCGCATGAGCCGTTTCTCTGAAGCTTTCTTT.

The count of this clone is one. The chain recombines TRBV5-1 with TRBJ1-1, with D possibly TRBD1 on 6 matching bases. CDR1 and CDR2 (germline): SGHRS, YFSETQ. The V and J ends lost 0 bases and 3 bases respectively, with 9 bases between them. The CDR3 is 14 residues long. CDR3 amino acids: CASSLEGQHTEAFF. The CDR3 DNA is TGCGCCAGCAGCTTGGAGGGACAACACACTGAAGCTTTCTTT.